This T cell receptor beta chain was recovered during a study of shared clonotypes between healthy human individuals. For each subset, genomic DNA was distributed in equal portions over several immunoSEQ plates. The protocol was immunoSEQ multiplex PCR, while the TCRdb copy is restricted to in-frame clones and leaves out a portion. The table has roughly 510,000 clones, 75% to 80% seen once. V lost 2 bases and J lost 9, with 2 bases in between. This CDR3 region has 10 residues. Genomic DNA came from approximately 92 million PBMCs in unsorted samples. The chain is built from TRBV5-3 and TRBJ1-4; the D is unclear. TRBV5-3 is known as an ORF, though its function is uncertain. Sequencing was performed on PBMCs. This receptor was taken from a middle-aged woman in good health. Some clones in this sample may be carry-over from other donors' samples. The CDR3 spells CARSFQKLFF. The CDR3 DNA sequence: TGTGCCAGAAGCTTCCAAAAACTGTTTTTT.